This TCR beta chain was sequenced for a study of breast tumors, draining lymph nodes, adjacent tissues. The study's findings and limits: Compared with lymph nodes, tumors were less diverse; compared with nontumor tissue, more.

At least ten counts were recorded for this clonotype. No antigen is known for it. Samples came from axillary lymph nodes draining the breast cancer. TCRdb independently ran MiXCR on the multiplex PCR reads; one entry per CDR3 protein. This sample yields approximately 140,000 distinct CDR3 sequences, of which approximately 32% are seen a single time; about 2.3% belongs to the top ten. Germline CDR1 and CDR2: MGHRA and YSYEKL. V shed 3 bases and J 4 bases; nucleotides not matched to a gene: 6. CDR3 length: 15 amino acids. The source is a female donor with breast cancer. Some clones in this sample may be carry-over from other donors' samples. This chain links TRBV4-1 with TRBJ2-7, with 10 nucleotides matching TRBD2. Material for sequencing was axillary lymph node tissue. CDR3 coding DNA: TGCGCCAGCAGCCATGGAAGCGGGGGGGCGTACGAGCAGTACTTC. Its protein is CASSHGSGGAYEQYF.